What follows are 26 T cell receptor beta chains derived from one specimen sequenced in a study of blood T cell repertoires in COVID-19. The assay was immunoSEQ multiplex PCR, and TCRdb's table has in-frame clones only and misses some. The data show around 300,000 clones, 80% to 90% seen once. Sequenced input: peripheral blood. The receptors come from a man aged 30 to 39 with active or convalescent COVID-19.

The genes are TRBV7-2 and TRBJ2-1; TRBD1 agrees at 8 bases. With V trimmed by 5 bases and J by 9 bases, 9 bases remained unmatched. CDR1 is SGHTA and CDR2 is FQGNSA in the germline V gene. This CDR3 contains 14 residues. The CDR3 region has the DNA TGTGCCAGCAGCCACGGACAGGGCAAGGGTGAGCAGTTCTTC. This encodes CASSHGQGKGEQFF.

The rearrangement joins TRBV28 to TRBJ2-3, with D tentatively TRBD2 (5 bases). From germline, CDR1 is MDHEN and CDR2 SYDVKM. The V end was cut by 6 bases, the J end by 2 bases, with 21 bases between. The CDR3 sequence is 17 residues long. The CDR3 here is CASSLWVVERSTDTQYF. The DNA for the CDR3 is TGTGCCAGCAGCCTATGGGTCGTGGAGCGGTCCACAGATACGCAGTATTTT.

The V and J genes are TRBV27 and TRBJ2-3; TRBD2 might be the D (6 bases). Trimming removed 7 bases at V and 1 base at J, with 15 bases between. The CDR3 has 15 amino acids. CDR1 and CDR2 (germline): MNHEY, SMNVEV (reference sequence). CDR3 DNA sequence: TGTGCCAGCAACCATCGGACGGGAGGCACAGATACGCAGTATTTT. Translating gives CASNHRTGGTDTQYF.

The V call is TRBV7-9, the J call TRBJ2-7, with D tentatively TRBD1 (6 bases). This CDR3 has 16 residues. V lost 4 bases and J lost 2, with 18 bases in between. In germline, CDR1 is SEHNR, CDR2 FQNEAQ (reference sequence). The CDR3 nucleotides read TGTGCCAGCAGCTCCAGACAGGCCGAGGGTACCTACGAGCAGTACTTC. This gives the protein CASSSRQAEGTYEQYF.

The rearrangement joins TRBV9 to TRBJ2-1; 7 nucleotides align to TRBD1. The CDR3 runs to 14 residues. After removal of 0 bases from V and 6 bases from J, the junction contained 3 bases not matched to a gene. Germline CDR1 is SGDLS and CDR2 is YYNGEE. The CDR3 nucleotides are TGTGCCAGCAGCGTAGAGCCAGGGGGCAATGAGCAGTTCTTC. Its protein product is CASSVEPGGNEQFF.

The chain employs TRBV7-3 and TRBJ2-2; 9 nucleotides match TRBD2. The CDR3 consists of 17 residues. The V and J ends lost 1 base and 1 base, in that order; junction bases with no gene match: 4. Per the germline V gene, CDR1 is SGHTA and CDR2 is FQGTGA. This CDR3 reads CASSLIAGVGNTGELFF. DNA for the CDR3: TGTGCCAGCAGCTTAATAGCGGGAGTAGGGAACACCGGGGAGCTGTTTTTT.

The genes are TRBV18 and TRBJ2-1; TRBD2 matches 10 bases. CDR3 length: 13 residues. Germline CDR1 KGHSH, CDR2 LQKENI. The ends lost 6 bases at V and 10 bases at J; junction bases unmatched: 6. The CDR3: CASSQGLAEEQFF. The CDR3 DNA reads TGTGCCAGCTCCCAAGGACTAGCGGAGGAGCAGTTCTTC.

The rearrangement links TRBV9 to TRBJ2-2; D unresolved. This CDR3 contains 13 residues. V was clipped by 0 bases and J by 4 bases, with 4 bases between them. Germline V lookup: CDR1 SGDLS, CDR2 YYNGEE. The CDR3: CASSVVSTGELFF. CDR3 nucleotides: TGTGCCAGCAGCGTAGTCAGCACCGGGGAGCTGTTTTTT.

The rearrangement uses TRBV11-3 and TRBJ2-5; 8 nucleotides align to TRBD1. V trimming: 3 bases; J trimming: 5 bases; junction bases outside the gene matches: 5. Germline V gene data show CDR1 as SGHNT and CDR2 as YENEEA. This CDR3 has 14 residues. This CDR3 is CASSLQGAWETQYF. CDR3 DNA: TGTGCCAGCAGCTTGCAGGGGGCCTGGGAGACCCAGTACTTC. Looking up the rest from reference TRBV11-3 and TRBJ2-5 gives the full variable domain: EAGVVQSPRYKIIEKKQPVAFWCNPISGHNTLYWYLQNLGQGPELLIRYENEEAVDDSQLPKDRFSAERLKGVDSTLKIQPAELGDSAVYLCASSLQGAWETQYFGPGTRLLVL.

The rearrangement joins TRBV18 to TRBJ2-2; maybe TRBD1 (5 bases). Germline lookup yields CDR1 KGHSH and CDR2 LQKENI. The CDR3 is made up of 15 amino acids. Trimming pared 3 bases from V and 0 bases from J, leaving 8 bases between. The CDR3 is CASSPWTPNTGELFF. In nucleotides, the CDR3 is TGTGCCAGCTCACCTTGGACACCGAACACCGGGGAGCTGTTTTTT.

The J gene is TRBJ2-7, the V gene TRBV6-2 or TRBV6-3; 7 bases fit TRBD2. The J segment lost 3 bases and the V segment lost 6 bases, leaving 11 bases of the junction unmatched. CDR1 is MNHEY and CDR2 is SVGEGT in the germline V gene. The CDR3 sequence is 15 residues long. CDR3 DNA: TGTGCCAGCAGCCTAGGACTAGTAGGAGGCTACGAGCAGTACTTC. It yields the protein CASSLGLVGGYEQYF.

The CDR3: CASSSLLAGPRANVLTF. The CDR3 nucleotides are TGTGCCAGCAGCTCTCTCTTGGCAGGCCCTAGGGCCAACGTCCTGACTTTC. The genes are TRBV5-4 and TRBJ2-6; D call uncertain. Germline V gene lookup returns CDR1 SGHNT and CDR2 YYREEE (reference sequence). Trimming left V 3 bases short and J 5 bases short, with 18 bases between. The CDR3 extends over 17 amino acids.

The rearrangement joins TRBV5-4 to TRBJ2-3; 8 bases are shared with TRBD2. The V gene end was trimmed by 3 bases and the J gene end by 2 bases; junction bases not matched to a gene: 11. The CDR3 sequence is 17 residues long. Germline V gene lookup returns CDR1 SGHNT and CDR2 YYREEE (reference sequence). Written as DNA, the CDR3 is TGTGCCAGCAGCTGGGGTGGCGGGGGGCGATTCACAGATACGCAGTATTTT. Amino acids: CASSWGGGGRFTDTQYF. Full variable domain (outside the CDR3, taken from reference TRBV5-4 and TRBJ2-3): ETGVTQSPTHLIKTRGQQVTLRCSSQSGHNTVSWYQQALGQGPQFIFQYYREEENGRGNFPPRFSGLQFPNYSSELNVNALELDDSALYLCASSWGGGGRFTDTQYFGPGTRLTVL.

This sequence joins TRBV4-3 and TRBJ1-2; 7 bases line up with TRBD1. Germline CDR1 LGHNA, CDR2 YSLEER. After removal of 5 bases from V and 5 bases from J, the junction contained 11 bases not matched to a gene. This CDR3 is 15 amino acids long. The DNA for the CDR3 is TGCGCCAGCAGCAAACAGGGACAGTTAAGTTATGGCTACACCTTC. It specifies CASSKQGQLSYGYTF.

In this sample, this clone turned up a few times. This chain links TRBV14 with TRBJ1-2; D perhaps matches TRBD1 (5 bases). V dropped 4 bases and J dropped 4 bases, with 10 bases sitting between them. The CDR3 covers 13 residues. Germline V lookup: CDR1 SGHDN, CDR2 FVKESK. For the CDR3, the DNA is TGTGCCAGCAGCCGGGGGGAATTCTATGGCTACACCTTC. It encodes CASSRGEFYGYTF.

This chain uses TRBV2 with TRBJ2-3; D not resolved. This CDR3 has 15 residues. Germline V gene sequence: CDR1 SNHLY, CDR2 FYNNEI. Trimming removed 1 base at V and 4 bases at J, with 12 bases between. The CDR3 DNA is TGTGCCAGCAGTGAAGTCCTAGGTTGGGCAGATACGCAGTATTTT. This codes for CASSEVLGWADTQYF.

The rearrangement uses TRBV27 and TRBJ2-5; D is possibly TRBD2 (7 bases). The V and J ends lost 4 bases and 5 bases respectively, with 14 bases between them. The CDR3 extends over 14 amino acids. Germline V gene data show CDR1 as MNHEY and CDR2 as SMNVEV (reference sequence). CDR3 region: CASSWRGGLETQYF. Written as DNA, the CDR3 is TGTGCCAGCAGTTGGAGGGGGGGCTTGGAGACCCAGTACTTC.

CDR3 in amino acids: CASSEEGTLGKTQYF. CDR3 sequence (DNA): TGTGCCAGCAGTGAAGAAGGAACACTAGGAAAAACGCAGTATTTT. The rearrangement uses TRBV25-1 and TRBJ2-3; a weak D match, TRBD2 (5 bases). V was pared by 2 bases and J by 9 bases, with 18 bases between. Germline V gives CDR1 MGHDK, CDR2 SYGVNS. The CDR3 is 15 amino acids.

This chain links TRBV6-5 with TRBJ2-1; D uncertain. The V and J ends lost 8 bases and 0 bases respectively, with 5 bases between them. In germline, CDR1 is MNHEY, CDR2 SVGAGI. This CDR3 has 12 amino acids. The CDR3 is CASGSSYNEQFF. CDR3 in DNA: TGTGCCAGCGGCAGCTCCTACAATGAGCAGTTCTTC.

The sample holds a few counts of this clone. The rearrangement uses TRBV2 and TRBJ2-5; TRBD2 agrees at 8 bases. CDR1 and CDR2 from the germline V gene are SNHLY and FYNNEI. V trimming: 7 bases; J trimming: 5 bases; junction bases outside the gene matches: 9. This CDR3 comprises 14 residues. The CDR3 nucleotides read TGTGCCAGCAAAGGCCGGGGGGGGCATGAGACCCAGTACTTC. This gives the protein CASKGRGGHETQYF. Using reference TRBV2 and TRBJ2-5 for the parts outside the CDR3, the full variable domain is EPEVTQTPSHQVTQMGQEVILRCVPISNHLYFYWYRQILGQKVEFLVSFYNNEISEKSEIFDDQFSVERPDGSNFTLKIRSTKLEDSAMYFCASKGRGGHETQYFGPGTRLLVL.

The chain carries TRBV6-5 and TRBJ1-3; no clear D gene. CDR3 length equals 11 residues. V lost 4 bases, J lost 7 bases, and 5 bases lay in between. CDR1 and CDR2 from the germline V gene are MNHEY and SVGAGI. As DNA, the CDR3 is TGTGCCAGCAGTTCTCGTAACACCATATATTTT. Protein sequence: CASSSRNTIYF.

The chain couples TRBV23-1 to TRBJ1-6; D unresolved. TRBV23-1 has ORF status, its function being uncertain. The CDR3 totals 12 residues. V lost 4 bases and J lost 13, with 11 bases in between. DNA of the CDR3: TGCGCCAGCAGTCGAGACAATGATCCCCTCCACTTT. Translated: CASSRDNDPLHF.

This chain links TRBV5-8 with TRBJ2-7, with D unresolved. Germline V gene sequence: CDR1 SGHTS, CDR2 YDEGEE. V was pared by 3 bases and J by 0 bases, with 13 bases between. The length of the CDR3 is 15 residues. The CDR3 bases are TGTGCCAGCAGCTCTACGAGCGCGTCCTCCTACGAGCAGTACTTC. Its protein is CASSSTSASSYEQYF.

V is TRBV12-3 or TRBV12-4 and J is TRBJ1-4; 7 positions match TRBD1. The CDR3 spans 13 residues. The trim removed 10 bases at V and 7 bases at J, leaving 9 bases unmatched. CDR3 bases: TGTGCCACTCAGGGGGAAGGCGGTGAAAAACTGTTTTTT. Its protein product is CATQGEGGEKLFF.

The rearrangement uses TRBV9 and TRBJ2-7; 10 nucleotides agree with TRBD1. Germline CDR1 SGDLS, CDR2 YYNGEE. This CDR3 is 17 amino acids long. V lost 3 bases and J lost 0; bases outside the gene matches: 9. CDR3 protein: CASSAGTGALTSYEQYF. The DNA for the CDR3 is TGTGCCAGCAGCGCCGGGACAGGGGCGCTTACCTCCTACGAGCAGTACTTC.

This clone was seen a single time. This sequence joins TRBV10-3 and TRBJ2-2; 12 bases map to TRBD1. The germline V gene has CDR1 ENHRY and CDR2 SYGVKD. V lost 7 bases and J lost 7; bases outside the gene matches: 7. This CDR3 has 15 residues. CDR3 sequence reads: CAIKSGQGAVGELFF. In DNA form, the CDR3 reads TGTGCCATCAAATCGGGACAGGGGGCGGTCGGGGAGCTGTTTTTT.